Below, 25 T cell receptor beta chains from the same sample are listed, as sequenced in a study of post-analysis software for immune sequencing data. General study findings and limits: Elevated frequency relative to controls characterized four or five TRBV segments in patients, TRBV5-6, TRBV5-1 and TRBV20-1 among them.

For these receptors, no antigen is known. The TCR beta cDNA libraries carried unique molecular identifiers. TCRdb fed the PCR reads into MiXCR, producing one record per CDR3 protein. Here the sample spans more than 500,000 distinct CDR3 sequences, 34% being singletons. Sequencing input: blood. The receptor source for this set is a girl aged 2-17 years with multiple sclerosis.

The chain has TRBV3-1 and TRBJ2-4; TRBD1 matches 8 bases. The V gene's germline CDR1 is LGHDT and CDR2 YNNKEL (reference sequence). There are 16 residues in the CDR3. V gave up 4 bases and J gave up 3 bases; unmatched junction bases: 8. The CDR3 is CASSLRTGLVKNIQYF. The CDR3 nucleotides read TGTGCCAGCAGCCTGAGGACAGGGCTGGTCAAAAACATTCAGTACTTC.

This rearrangement joins TRBV14 to TRBJ2-1; perhaps TRBD2 as D (6 bases). The CDR3 totals 17 residues. The germline gives CDR1 SGHDN, CDR2 FVKESK. Between the trimmed V and J ends, which lost 1 base and 0 bases, there was a span of 13 bases. CDR3 bases: TGTGCCAGCAGCCAAGCGGTGCGGGACGACTCCTACAATGAGCAGTTCTTC. It is translated as CASSQAVRDDSYNEQFF.

The gene calls are TRBV5-1 and TRBJ2-5; 8 bases line up with TRBD2. The V segment lost 4 bases and the J segment 4 bases; nucleotides outside the gene matches: 15. The germline gives CDR1 SGHRS, CDR2 YFSETQ. The CDR3 has 17 residues. CDR3 sequence reads: CASSTGGAGALGETQYF. The CDR3 DNA reads as TGCGCCAGCAGCACCGGGGGAGCGGGGGCCCTAGGAGAGACCCAGTACTTC.

This clonotype showed up just a few times. One end of the junction is discordant with germline, which a read error may explain. The chain is built from TRBV19 and TRBJ2-1, with D perhaps given as TRBD1 or TRBD2 (5 bases each). CDR1 is LNHDA, CDR2 SQIVND, per germline (reference sequence). The CDR3 loop spans 15 amino acids. The CDR3 nucleotides read TGTGCCGGTAGTATACTTGGGGGCTCCTACAATGAGCAGTTCTTC. It codes for CAGSILGGSYNEQFF.

The V call is TRBV3-1, the J call TRBJ2-5; possibly TRBD2 for D (7 bases). The V end was cut by 3 bases, the J end by 5 bases, with 16 bases between. CDR3 size: 15 residues. The V gene's germline CDR1 is LGHDT and CDR2 YNNKEL (reference sequence). The CDR3, as DNA: TGTGCCAGCAGCCAGTCACGGGGGGCTTGGGAGACCCAGTACTTC. Protein: CASSQSRGAWETQYF.

This chain joins TRBV2 and TRBJ2-7; TRBD1 is a possible D gene (5 bases). Per the germline V gene, CDR1 is SNHLY and CDR2 is FYNNEI. The CDR3 is 15 residues long. The V gene lost 1 base and the J gene lost 3 bases, with 13 bases spanning the gap. CDR3 in DNA: TGTGCCAGCAGTGAAGGGGCAGGGTTGTTCTACGAGCAGTACTTC. This gives the protein CASSEGAGLFYEQYF.

This clonotype was seen only a few times. The V and J genes are TRBV10-3 and TRBJ1-1, with TRBD1 matching over 8 bases. The CDR3 is 15 residues long. In germline, CDR1 is ENHRY, CDR2 SYGVKD. With 7 bases clipped from V and 1 base from J, the junction kept 8 bases outside the gene matches. The DNA of the CDR3 is TGTGCCATCACAATACAGGGGGTGAAGAACACTGAAGCTTTCTTT. Its translation: CAITIQGVKNTEAFF.

In its sample, this clonotype was seen a few times. The chain combines TRBV7-3 with TRBJ2-3, with 11 bases aligning to TRBD2. The germline gives CDR1 SGHTA, CDR2 FQGTGA. The CDR3 has 17 residues. Trimming at V came to 5 bases and at J to 0 bases, leaving 7 bases not matched to a gene. The CDR3 region has the DNA TGTGCCAGCAGCCCTCGACTAGCGGGGAGAAGCACAGATACGCAGTATTTT. Translation: CASSPRLAGRSTDTQYF.

The chain joins TRBV9 to TRBJ2-5; D not resolved. The better agreement between TRBJ2-7 and the DNA end casts doubt on the J call. Germline loops: CDR1 SGDLS, CDR2 YYNGEE. This CDR3 is built from 14 residues. CDR3 nucleotides: TGTGCCAGCAGCGTAGCTGGACGGCCTTACGAGCAGTACTTC. It encodes CASSVAGRPYEQYF.

J is TRBJ1-1 and V is TRBV5-1; 8 bases fit TRBD1. V gave up 4 bases and J gave up 1 base; unmatched junction bases: 12. Germline V lookup: CDR1 SGHRS, CDR2 YFSETQ. The CDR3 length is 17 residues. CDR3 loop: CASSTARDRPTNTEAFF. For the CDR3, the DNA is TGCGCCAGCAGCACAGCCCGGGACAGGCCGACGAACACTGAAGCTTTCTTT. The full variable domain, rest sourced from reference TRBV5-1 and TRBJ1-1, is KAGVTQTPRYLIKTRGQQVTLSCSPISGHRSVSWYQQTPGQGLQFLFEYFSETQRNKGNFPGRFSGRQFSNSRSEMNVSTLELGDSALYLCASSTARDRPTNTEAFFGQGTRLTVV.

This clonotype was counted many times. The rearrangement links TRBV21-1 to TRBJ2-5. TRBV21-1 is tagged as a pseudogene. This CDR3 is 14 amino acids long. CDR3 in amino acids: CASTLYSYQETQYF. The CDR3 bases are TGTGCCAGCACCTTGTATAGTTATCAAGAGACCCAGTACTTC.

In its sample, this clonotype was seen a few times. The V and J genes are TRBV28 and TRBJ2-1; D could derive from TRBD1 or TRBD2 (5 bases each). Germline V gene data show CDR1 as MDHEN and CDR2 as SYDVKM. The CDR3 consists of 18 residues. Trimming stripped 4 bases from V and 4 bases from J, with 23 bases between. CDR3 sequence: CASSSAGTLSLGYNEQFF. In DNA form, the CDR3 reads TGTGCCAGCAGTTCCGCCGGGACCCTCTCCCTGGGGTACAATGAGCAGTTCTTC.

In its sample, this clonotype was seen a few times. V is TRBV6-6 and J is TRBJ1-2; the match to TRBD1 covers 7 bases. Germline CDR1 is MNHNY and CDR2 is SVGAGI (reference sequence). CDR3 length: 16 amino acids. Losses at the gene ends were 2 bases for V and 3 bases for J; bases not matched to a gene: 9. For the CDR3, the DNA is TGTGCCAGCAGTTACCGGCAGGGGGGGGTGGACTATGGCTACACCTTC. Protein product: CASSYRQGGVDYGYTF.

This clonotype was seen repeatedly, ten times or more. The rearrangement links TRBV20-1 to TRBJ2-7; maybe TRBD2 (6 bases). Per germline, CDR1 DFQATT and CDR2 SNEGSKA (reference sequence). The CDR3 loop spans 11 amino acids. V lost 3 bases to trimming and J lost 9 bases, with 12 bases between them. As DNA, the CDR3 is TGCAGTGCTAGTGGGGGGTTCGGGCAGTACTTC. Amino acids: CSASGGFGQYF.

This chain uses TRBV4-1 with TRBJ2-3, with unresolved D. Looked up from germline, CDR1 is MGHRA and CDR2 is YSYEKL. Trimming shortened V by 2 bases and J by 4 bases, and 7 bases separated the two germline ends. This CDR3 spans 13 amino acids. The CDR3 is CASSQNLPDTQYF. In DNA, the CDR3 is TGCGCCAGCAGCCAAAACCTGCCAGATACGCAGTATTTT.

The chain couples TRBV27 to TRBJ2-1; 13 bases align to TRBD2. The trim removed 6 bases at V and 4 bases at J, leaving 6 bases unmatched. This CDR3 spans 16 amino acids. The germline V gene encodes CDR1 MNHEY and CDR2 SMNVEV (reference sequence). CDR3 protein: CASSGLAGAAYNEQFF. The CDR3 DNA is TGTGCCAGCAGCGGACTAGCGGGGGCCGCTTACAATGAGCAGTTCTTC.

CDR3 DNA: TGTGCCAGCAGCCACGACAGGGAAGAGACCCAGTACTTC. As protein: CASSHDREETQYF. The V and J genes are TRBV3-1 and TRBJ2-5; 7 bases are a match to TRBD1. The CDR3 spans 13 residues. The V and J ends lost 3 bases and 3 bases, in that order; junction bases with no gene match: 1. The germline V gene has CDR1 LGHDT and CDR2 YNNKEL (reference sequence).

This clonotype was counted only a few times. V is TRBV7-9 and J is TRBJ2-7, with D possibly TRBD1 on 5 matching bases. Trimming stripped 8 bases from V and 0 bases from J, with 8 bases between. Per the germline V gene, CDR1 is SEHNR and CDR2 is FQNEAQ (reference sequence). The CDR3 totals 12 residues. As DNA, the CDR3 is TGTGCCAGCGAAGGGGACTCCTACGAGCAGTACTTC. Translating gives CASEGDSYEQYF.

The V gene is TRBV11-2, the J gene TRBJ2-7; perhaps D is TRBD1 or TRBD2 (6 bases each). V gave up 3 bases and J gave up 2 bases, with 17 bases separating them. CDR1 and CDR2 (germline): SGHAT, FQNNGV. The CDR3 totals 16 residues. The DNA of the CDR3 is TGTGCCAGCAGCTTGGGTCGTGGGGGGCGAACCTACGAGCAGTACTTC. This translates into CASSLGRGGRTYEQYF.

The table lists this clonotype with a few counts. The chain has TRBV11-2 and TRBJ2-5; D is possibly TRBD1 (5 bases). The germline V gene has CDR1 SGHAT and CDR2 FQNNGV. CDR3 size: 13 residues. Between the trimmed V and J ends, which lost 5 bases and 5 bases, there was a span of 12 bases. CDR3 protein: CASSTKGWETQYF. The CDR3 DNA reads as TGTGCCAGCAGCACTAAGGGGTGGGAGACCCAGTACTTC.

The chain uses TRBV15 and TRBJ1-1, with D possibly matching TRBD1 (5 bases). CDR1 and CDR2 (germline): LNHNV, YYDKDF (reference sequence). This CDR3 contains 14 residues. The ends were cut back, 8 bases at V and 8 bases at J, with 21 bases in the middle. The CDR3 protein is CATGPSGPLPEAFF. CDR3 in DNA: TGTGCCACCGGTCCTTCGGGGCCCCTGCCAGAAGCTTTCTTT.

The V call is TRBV5-5, the J call TRBJ2-1; TRBD1 agrees at 10 bases. The CDR3 has 20 amino acids. The V segment lost 3 bases and the J segment 0 bases; nucleotides outside the gene matches: 15. Looked up from germline, CDR1 is SGHKS and CDR2 is YYEKEE (reference sequence). CDR3 in DNA: TGTGCCAGCAGCTCCATCGCCGGGACAGGGGCCCCAAGCTCCTACAATGAGCAGTTCTTC. Amino acids: CASSSIAGTGAPSSYNEQFF.

This clonotype has just a few counts. The DNA for the CDR3 is TGTGCCAGCAGCTTACAAGAGACCGGGACTGAGCAGTTCTTC. Its protein is CASSLQETGTEQFF. The chain couples TRBV7-6 to TRBJ2-1; either TRBD1 or TRBD2 may fit D (5 bases each). The CDR3 covers 14 residues. V dropped 2 bases and J dropped 9 bases, with 14 bases sitting between them. CDR1 and CDR2 from the germline V gene are SGHVS and FNYEAQ.

The J gene is TRBJ1-5, the V gene TRBV6-1, with D maybe TRBD1 (5 bases). There are 13 residues in the CDR3. Trimming shortened V by 9 bases and J by 6 bases, and 15 bases separated the two germline ends. Germline V CDR1 and CDR2: MNHNS, SASEGT. The CDR3 protein is CASGAASAQPQHF. As DNA, the CDR3 is TGTGCCAGTGGGGCAGCTTCGGCTCAGCCCCAGCATTTT.

The rearrangement uses TRBV2 and TRBJ2-1; 9 bases align to TRBD2. This CDR3 is built from 14 residues. The V and J ends lost 6 bases and 7 bases, in that order; junction bases with no gene match: 7. Germline assignment: CDR1 SNHLY and CDR2 FYNNEI. CDR3 loop: CASRAELAGNEQFF. The DNA of the CDR3 is TGTGCCAGCAGGGCTGAACTAGCGGGTAATGAGCAGTTCTTC. Looking up the rest from reference TRBV2 and TRBJ2-1 gives the full variable domain: EPEVTQTPSHQVTQMGQEVILRCVPISNHLYFYWYRQILGQKVEFLVSFYNNEISEKSEIFDDQFSVERPDGSNFTLKIRSTKLEDSAMYFCASRAELAGNEQFFGPGTRLTVL.